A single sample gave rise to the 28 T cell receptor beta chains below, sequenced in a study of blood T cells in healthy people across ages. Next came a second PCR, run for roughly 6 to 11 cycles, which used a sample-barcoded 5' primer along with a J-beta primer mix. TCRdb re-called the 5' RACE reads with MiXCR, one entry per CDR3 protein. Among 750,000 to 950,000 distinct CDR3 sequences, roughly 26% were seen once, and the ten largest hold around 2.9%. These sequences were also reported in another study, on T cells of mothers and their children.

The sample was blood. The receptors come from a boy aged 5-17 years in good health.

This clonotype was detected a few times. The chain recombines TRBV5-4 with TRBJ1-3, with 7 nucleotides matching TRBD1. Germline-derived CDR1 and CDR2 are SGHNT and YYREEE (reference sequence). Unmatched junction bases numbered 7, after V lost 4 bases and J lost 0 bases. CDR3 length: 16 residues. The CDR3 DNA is TGTGCCAGCAGCACTGGGACAGCCCGCTCTGGAAACACCATATATTTT. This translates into CASSTGTARSGNTIYF. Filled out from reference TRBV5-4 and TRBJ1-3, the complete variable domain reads ETGVTQSPTHLIKTRGQQVTLRCSSQSGHNTVSWYQQALGQGPQFIFQYYREEENGRGNFPPRFSGLQFPNYSSELNVNALELDDSALYLCASSTGTARSGNTIYFGEGSWLTVV.

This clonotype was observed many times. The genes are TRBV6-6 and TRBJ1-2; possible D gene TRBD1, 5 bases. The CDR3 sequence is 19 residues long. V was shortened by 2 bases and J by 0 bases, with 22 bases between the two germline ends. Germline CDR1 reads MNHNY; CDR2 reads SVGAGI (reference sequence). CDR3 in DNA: TGTGCCAGCAGTTACCTAGCCGGGGGGGGGTCGGCTACTAACTATGGCTACACCTTC. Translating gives CASSYLAGGGSATNYGYTF.

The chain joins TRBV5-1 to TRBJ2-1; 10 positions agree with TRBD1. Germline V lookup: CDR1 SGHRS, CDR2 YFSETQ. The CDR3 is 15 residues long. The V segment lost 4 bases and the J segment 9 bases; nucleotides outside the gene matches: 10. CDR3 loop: CASSTTGTGDGEQFF. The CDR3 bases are TGCGCCAGCAGCACCACCGGGACAGGGGATGGTGAGCAGTTCTTC.

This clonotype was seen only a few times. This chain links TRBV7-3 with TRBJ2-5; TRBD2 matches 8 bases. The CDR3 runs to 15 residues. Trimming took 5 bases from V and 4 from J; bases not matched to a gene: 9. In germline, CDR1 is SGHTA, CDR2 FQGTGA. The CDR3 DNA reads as TGTGCCAGCAGCCCATCGGGGGGGAGGAGAGAGACCCAGTACTTC. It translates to CASSPSGGRRETQYF.

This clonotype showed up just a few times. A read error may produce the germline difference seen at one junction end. The DNA of the CDR3 is TGTGCCATCAGTGAGTTTAGCGGGGCCAACGTCCTGTACTTC. Its translation: CAISEFSGANVLYF. The chain links TRBV10-3 to TRBJ2-1; 8 nucleotides match TRBD2. The germline CDR1 and CDR2 sequences are ENHRY and SYGVKD. The CDR3 has 14 residues.

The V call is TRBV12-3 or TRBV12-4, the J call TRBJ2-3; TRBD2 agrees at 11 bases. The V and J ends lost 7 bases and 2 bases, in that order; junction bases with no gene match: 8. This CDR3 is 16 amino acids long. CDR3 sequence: CASTRSGRGPTDTQYF. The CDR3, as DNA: TGTGCCAGCACTCGTAGCGGGAGGGGGCCCACAGATACGCAGTATTTT.

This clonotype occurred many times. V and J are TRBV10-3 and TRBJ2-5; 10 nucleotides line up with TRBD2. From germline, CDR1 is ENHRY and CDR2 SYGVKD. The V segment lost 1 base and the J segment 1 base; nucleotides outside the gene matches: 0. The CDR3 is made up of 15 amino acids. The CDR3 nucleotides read TGTGCCATCAGTGAGTGGACTAGCGGCCAAGAGACCCAGTACTTC. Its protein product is CAISEWTSGQETQYF.

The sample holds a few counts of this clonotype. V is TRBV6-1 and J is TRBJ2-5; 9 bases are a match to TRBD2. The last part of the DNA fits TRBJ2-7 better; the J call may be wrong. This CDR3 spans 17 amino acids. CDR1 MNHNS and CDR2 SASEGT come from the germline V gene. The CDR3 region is CASRGQVSGGKSYEQYF. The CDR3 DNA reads TGTGCCAGCAGAGGACAAGTTAGCGGGGGAAAGTCCTACGAGCAGTACTTC.

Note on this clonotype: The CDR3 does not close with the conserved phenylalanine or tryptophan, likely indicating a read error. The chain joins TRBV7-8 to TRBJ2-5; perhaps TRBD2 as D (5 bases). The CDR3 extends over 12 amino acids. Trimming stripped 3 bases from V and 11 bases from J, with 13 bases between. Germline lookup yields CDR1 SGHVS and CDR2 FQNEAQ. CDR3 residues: CASSFTLGEQYV. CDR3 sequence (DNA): TGTGCCAGCAGCTTTACTTTGGGAGAGCAGTACGTC.

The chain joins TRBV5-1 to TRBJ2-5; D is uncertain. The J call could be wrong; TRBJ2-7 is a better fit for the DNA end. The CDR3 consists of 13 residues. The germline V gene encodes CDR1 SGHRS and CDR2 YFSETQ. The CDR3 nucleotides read TGCGCCAGCAGCATGTCGGGTAACAACGAGCAGTACTTC. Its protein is CASSMSGNNEQYF.

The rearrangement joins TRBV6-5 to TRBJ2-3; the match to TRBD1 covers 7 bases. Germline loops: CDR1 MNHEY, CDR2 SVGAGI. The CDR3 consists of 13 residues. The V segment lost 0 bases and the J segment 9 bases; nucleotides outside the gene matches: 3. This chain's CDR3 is CASSYSGTVTQYF. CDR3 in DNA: TGTGCCAGCAGTTACTCTGGGACAGTCACGCAGTATTTT.

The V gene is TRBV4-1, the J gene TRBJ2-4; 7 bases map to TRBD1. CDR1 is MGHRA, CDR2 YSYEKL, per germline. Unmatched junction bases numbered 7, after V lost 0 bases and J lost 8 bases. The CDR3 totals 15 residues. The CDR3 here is CASSQEGTVGYIQYF. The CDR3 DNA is TGCGCCAGCAGCCAAGAAGGGACAGTAGGTTACATTCAGTACTTC.

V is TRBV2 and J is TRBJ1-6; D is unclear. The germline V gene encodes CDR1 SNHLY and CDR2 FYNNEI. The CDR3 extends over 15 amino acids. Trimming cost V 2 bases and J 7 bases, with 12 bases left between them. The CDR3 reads CASSENGLGNSPLHF. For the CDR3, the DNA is TGTGCCAGCAGTGAAAATGGGTTGGGGAATTCACCCCTCCACTTT.

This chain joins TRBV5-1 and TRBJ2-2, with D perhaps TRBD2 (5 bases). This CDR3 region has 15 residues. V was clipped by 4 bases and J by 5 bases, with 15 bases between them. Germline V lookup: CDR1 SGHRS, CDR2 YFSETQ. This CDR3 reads CASSPGLTVTGELFF. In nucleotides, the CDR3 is TGCGCCAGCAGCCCAGGACTCACAGTGACCGGGGAGCTGTTTTTT.

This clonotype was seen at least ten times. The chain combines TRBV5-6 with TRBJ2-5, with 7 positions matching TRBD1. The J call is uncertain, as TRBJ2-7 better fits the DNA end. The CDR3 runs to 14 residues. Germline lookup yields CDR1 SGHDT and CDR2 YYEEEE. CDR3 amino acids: CASSLRGIHYEQYF. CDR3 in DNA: TGTGCCAGCAGCCTCAGGGGGATCCACTACGAGCAGTACTTC.

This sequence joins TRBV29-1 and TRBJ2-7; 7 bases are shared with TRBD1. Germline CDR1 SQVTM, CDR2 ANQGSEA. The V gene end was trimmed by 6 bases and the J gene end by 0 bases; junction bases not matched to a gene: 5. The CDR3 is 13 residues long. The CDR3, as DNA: TGCAGCGTGGCCGGGACAGTCTCCTACGAGCAGTACTTC. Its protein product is CSVAGTVSYEQYF.

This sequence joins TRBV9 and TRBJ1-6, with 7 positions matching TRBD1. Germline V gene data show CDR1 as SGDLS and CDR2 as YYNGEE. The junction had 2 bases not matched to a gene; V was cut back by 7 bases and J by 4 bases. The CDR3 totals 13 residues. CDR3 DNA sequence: TGTGCCAGCGGGGACAGTTATAATTCACCCCTCCACTTT. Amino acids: CASGDSYNSPLHF.

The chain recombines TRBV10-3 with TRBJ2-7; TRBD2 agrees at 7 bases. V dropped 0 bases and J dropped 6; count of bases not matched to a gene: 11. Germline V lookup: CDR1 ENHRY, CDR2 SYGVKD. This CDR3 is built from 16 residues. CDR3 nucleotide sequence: TGTGCCATCAGTGAGTCGGGAGGGCAAGTAGTCGGCGAGCAGTACTTC. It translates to CAISESGGQVVGEQYF.

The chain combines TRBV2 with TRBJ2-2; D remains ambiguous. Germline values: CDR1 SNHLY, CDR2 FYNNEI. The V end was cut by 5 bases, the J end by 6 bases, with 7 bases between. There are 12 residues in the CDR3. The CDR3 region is CASSPEPGELFF. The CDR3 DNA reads TGTGCCAGCAGTCCGGAACCCGGGGAGCTGTTTTTT.

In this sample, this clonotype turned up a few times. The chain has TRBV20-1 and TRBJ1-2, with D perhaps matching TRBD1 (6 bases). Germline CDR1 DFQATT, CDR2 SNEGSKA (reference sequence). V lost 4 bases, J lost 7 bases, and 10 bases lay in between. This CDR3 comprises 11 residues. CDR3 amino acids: CSATMGAGYTF. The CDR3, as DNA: TGCAGTGCTACCATGGGGGCTGGCTACACCTTC.

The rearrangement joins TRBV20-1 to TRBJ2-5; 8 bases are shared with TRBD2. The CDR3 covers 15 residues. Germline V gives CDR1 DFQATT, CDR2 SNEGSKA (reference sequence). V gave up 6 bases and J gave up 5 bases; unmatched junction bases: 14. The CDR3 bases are TGCAGTGCCCTTGACCAGCGGGGGTTGAGGGAGACCCAGTACTTC. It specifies CSALDQRGLRETQYF.

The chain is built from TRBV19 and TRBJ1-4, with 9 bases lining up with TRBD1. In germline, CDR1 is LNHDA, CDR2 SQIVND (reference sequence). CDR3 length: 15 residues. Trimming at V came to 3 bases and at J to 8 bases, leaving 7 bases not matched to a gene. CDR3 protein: CASSIWTGAEEKLFF. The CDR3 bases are TGTGCCAGTAGTATTTGGACAGGGGCGGAAGAAAAACTGTTTTTT. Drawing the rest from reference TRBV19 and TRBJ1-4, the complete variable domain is DGGITQSPKYLFRKEGQNVTLSCEQNLNHDAMYWYRQDPGQGLRLIYYSQIVNDFQKGDIAEGYSVSREKKESFPLTVTSAQKNPTAFYLCASSIWTGAEEKLFFGSGTQLSVL.

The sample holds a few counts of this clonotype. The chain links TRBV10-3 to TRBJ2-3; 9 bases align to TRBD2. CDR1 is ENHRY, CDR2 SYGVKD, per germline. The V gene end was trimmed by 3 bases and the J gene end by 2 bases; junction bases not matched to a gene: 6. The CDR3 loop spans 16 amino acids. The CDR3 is CAISDVLAGPTDTQYF. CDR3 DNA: TGTGCCATCAGTGATGTACTAGCGGGTCCCACAGATACGCAGTATTTT.

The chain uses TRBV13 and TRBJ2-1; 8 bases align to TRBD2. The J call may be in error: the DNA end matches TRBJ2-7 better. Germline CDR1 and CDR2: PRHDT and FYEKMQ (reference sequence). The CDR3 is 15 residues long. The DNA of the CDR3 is TGTGCCAGCAGCACCCCGGGACTAGGTCAGGACGAGCAGTACTTC. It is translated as CASSTPGLGQDEQYF.

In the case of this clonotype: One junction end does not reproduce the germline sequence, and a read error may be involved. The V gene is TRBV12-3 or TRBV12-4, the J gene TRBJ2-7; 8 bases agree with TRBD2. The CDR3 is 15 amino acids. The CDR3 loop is CAGSPLGRVNSEQYF. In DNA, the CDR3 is TGTGCCGGCAGCCCCCTCGGGAGGGTCAACAGCGAGCAGTACTTC.

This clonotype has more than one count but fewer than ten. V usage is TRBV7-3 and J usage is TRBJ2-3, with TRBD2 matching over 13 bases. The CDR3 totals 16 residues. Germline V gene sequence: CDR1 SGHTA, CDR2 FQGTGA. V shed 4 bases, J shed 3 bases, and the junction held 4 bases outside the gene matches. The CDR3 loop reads CASSSSGLAGTDTQYF. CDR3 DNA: TGTGCCAGCAGCTCATCGGGACTAGCGGGGACAGATACGCAGTATTTT.

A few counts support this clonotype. The CDR3 spells CATSDSVGGPNNEQFF. CDR3 coding DNA: TGTGCCACCAGTGATTCAGTAGGGGGGCCGAACAATGAGCAGTTCTTC. This chain links TRBV24-1 with TRBJ2-1; D is perhaps TRBD1 or TRBD2 (6 bases each). From germline, CDR1 is KGHDR and CDR2 SFDVKD. The CDR3 loop spans 16 amino acids. The V gene lost 2 bases and the J gene lost 5 bases, with 15 bases spanning the gap.

The CDR3 is CASSYLVNNEQFF. DNA of the CDR3: TGTGCCAGCAGTTACCTGGTAAACAATGAGCAGTTCTTC. V gene TRBV6-5 combines with J gene TRBJ2-1; D gene uncertain. The CDR3 runs 13 residues. CDR1 is MNHEY, CDR2 SVGAGI, per germline. V was shortened by 2 bases and J by 5 bases, with 7 bases between the two germline ends.